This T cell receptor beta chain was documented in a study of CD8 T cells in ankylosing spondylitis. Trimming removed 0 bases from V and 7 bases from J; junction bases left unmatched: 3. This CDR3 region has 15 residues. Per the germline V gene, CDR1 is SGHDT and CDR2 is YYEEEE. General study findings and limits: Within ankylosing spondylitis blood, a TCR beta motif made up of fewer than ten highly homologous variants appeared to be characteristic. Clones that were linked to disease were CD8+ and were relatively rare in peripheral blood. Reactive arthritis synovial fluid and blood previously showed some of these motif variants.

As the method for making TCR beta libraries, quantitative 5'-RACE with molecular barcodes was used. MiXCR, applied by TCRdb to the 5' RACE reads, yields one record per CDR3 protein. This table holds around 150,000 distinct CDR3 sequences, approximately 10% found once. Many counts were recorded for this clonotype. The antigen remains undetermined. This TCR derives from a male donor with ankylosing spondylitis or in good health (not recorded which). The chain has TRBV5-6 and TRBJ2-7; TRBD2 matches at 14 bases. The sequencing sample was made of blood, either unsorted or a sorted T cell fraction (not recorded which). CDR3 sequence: CASSLGLAGGREQYF. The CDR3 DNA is TGTGCCAGCAGCTTGGGACTAGCGGGAGGGCGAGAGCAGTACTTC.